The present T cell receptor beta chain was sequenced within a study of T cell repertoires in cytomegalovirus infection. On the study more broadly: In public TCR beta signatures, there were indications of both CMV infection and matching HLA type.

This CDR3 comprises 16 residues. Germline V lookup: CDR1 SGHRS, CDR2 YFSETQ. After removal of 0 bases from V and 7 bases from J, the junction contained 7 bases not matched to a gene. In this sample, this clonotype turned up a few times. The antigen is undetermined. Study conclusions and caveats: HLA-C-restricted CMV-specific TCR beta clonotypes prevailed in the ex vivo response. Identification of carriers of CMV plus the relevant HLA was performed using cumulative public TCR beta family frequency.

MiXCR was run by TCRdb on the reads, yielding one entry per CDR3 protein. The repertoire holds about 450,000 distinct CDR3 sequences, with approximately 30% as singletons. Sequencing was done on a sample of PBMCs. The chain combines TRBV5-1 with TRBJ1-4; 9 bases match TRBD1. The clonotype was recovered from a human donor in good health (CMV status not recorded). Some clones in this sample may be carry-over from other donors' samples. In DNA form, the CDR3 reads TGCGCCAGCAGCTTGGGAGTCCGGGACAGGGCTGAAAAACTGTTTTTT. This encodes CASSLGVRDRAEKLFF. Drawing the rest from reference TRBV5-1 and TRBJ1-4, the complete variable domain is KAGVTQTPRYLIKTRGQQVTLSCSPISGHRSVSWYQQTPGQGLQFLFEYFSETQRNKGNFPGRFSGRQFSNSRSEMNVSTLELGDSALYLCASSLGVRDRAEKLFFGSGTQLSVL.